These 2 T cell receptor beta chains came from one sample sequenced in a study of Ad26.COV2.S vaccination and SARS-CoV-2 variants. Some clones are missing from TCRdb's copy, which holds only in-frame ones; the method was immunoSEQ multiplex PCR. The profile shows 300,000 to 400,000 clones, 87% of them singletons. The treatment here: around 19 received Ad26.COV2.S at low or high dose, single or two shots; roughly five received placebo; per-sample allocation not given. The study sampled participants on day 63 after the first vaccine or placebo injection. Specimen: peripheral blood, collected in a trial of Ad26.COV2.S vaccine versus placebo. Every receptor here comes from a person aged 18-65 years who received the Ad26.COV2.S COVID-19 vaccine or a placebo.

This chain joins TRBV7-3 and TRBJ1-3; D uncertain. CDR3 length equals 14 residues. The germline V and J ends were trimmed by 5 bases and 0 bases, with 8 bases remaining between them. The germline V gene encodes CDR1 SGHTA and CDR2 FQGTGA. The CDR3 coding sequence is TGTGCCAGCAGCCCCTCGAGCTCTGGAAACACCATATATTTT. Translated, it gives CASSPSSSGNTIYF.

V is TRBV18 and J is TRBJ1-4; D is ambiguous. Germline V CDR1 and CDR2: KGHSH, LQKENI. Trimming left V 5 bases short and J 10 bases short, with 11 bases between. This CDR3 spans 12 amino acids. The DNA for the CDR3 is TGTGCCAGCTCATTTGACTTAGGAAAACTGTTTTTT. It yields the protein CASSFDLGKLFF.